This is a list of T cell receptor beta chains from one sample in a study of cytomegalovirus exposure and HLA in healthy donors. Assay: immunoSEQ multiplex PCR; the TCRdb copy retains only in-frame clones and omits some. The sample carries 250,000 to 350,000 clones, roughly 80% recorded once. Sequencing was carried out using PBMCs. These receptors were collected from a girl aged 2 to 9 in good health and CMV-seronegative. Each CDR3 is given with its conserved first and last residue. A D gene is named only where the DNA matches it firmly. Expanded clones get a size class; other rows say once, few or many, or leave the size out.

clone size	D gene	V gene	J gene	CDR3 protein	CDR3 DNA
NA	NA	TRBV28	TRBJ1-4	CATHTRSEKLFF	TGTGCCACTCACACGCGGAGTGAAAAACTGTTTTTT
NA	NA	TRBV18	TRBJ2-3	CASSPQEEDTQYF	TGTGCCAGCTCCCCGCAAGAGGAAGATACGCAGTATTTT
NA	TRBD2	TRBV4-1	TRBJ2-7	CASSLSTGLDGEQYF	TGCGCCAGCAGCCTTTCGACGGGACTAGACGGCGAGCAGTACTTC
NA	NA	TRBV30	TRBJ1-2	CAWSDGAPDYGYTF	TGTGCCTGGAGTGATGGGGCCCCTGACTATGGCTACACCTTC
NA	NA	TRBV7-9	TRBJ2-2	CASSLPPTGPEELFF	TGTGCCAGCAGCTTACCCCCCACAGGGCCAGAGGAGCTGTTTTTT
NA	TRBD1	TRBV15	TRBJ1-5	CATSREGQGNSNQPQHF	TGTGCCACCAGCAGAGAGGGACAGGGAAATAGCAATCAGCCCCAGCATTTT
NA	TRBD2	TRBV6-5	TRBJ2-7	CASSYRGVPSYEQYF	TGTGCCAGCAGTTACCGGGGGGTGCCCTCCTACGAGCAGTACTTC
once	TRBD1	TRBV9	TRBJ1-2	CASSVATPGQDYGYTF	TGTGCCAGCAGCGTAGCTACCCCAGGACAGGACTATGGCTACACCTTC
NA	TRBD2	TRBV5-5	TRBJ2-7	CASSLRAGGSYEQYF	TGTGCCAGCAGCTTGCGGGCGGGGGGGTCTTACGAGCAGTACTTC
NA	NA	TRBV7-6	TRBJ1-1	CASSLRGNTEAFF	TGTGCCAGCAGCTTACGCGGGAACACTGAAGCTTTCTTT
NA	TRBD1	TRBV5-1	TRBJ1-6	CASSFGTGGFPLHF	TGCGCCAGCAGCTTCGGGACAGGAGGTTTTCCCCTCCACTTT
NA	NA	TRBV9	TRBJ2-5	CASSPRGYIQETQYF	TGTGCCAGCAGCCCCAGAGGGTACATCCAAGAGACCCAGTACTTC
NA	TRBD2	TRBV5-4	TRBJ2-1	CASSFRVLTSVYNEQFF	TGTGCCAGCAGCTTCCGAGTCCTTACTAGCGTCTACAATGAGCAGTTCTTC
NA	NA	TRBV4-1	TRBJ2-1	CASRQTVGGVQDEQFF	TGCGCCAGCAGACAAACGGTTGGCGGGGTCCAGGATGAGCAGTTCTTC
NA	TRBD1	TRBV19	TRBJ1-5	CASSQQGGQPQHF	TGTGCCAGTAGCCAACAGGGGGGGCAGCCCCAGCATTTT
NA	NA	TRBV7-2	TRBJ1-3	CASSLARPSGNTIYF	TGTGCCAGCAGCCTGGCGAGGCCCTCTGGAAACACCATATATTTT
NA	NA	TRBV5-4	TRBJ2-6	CASSLSFSGANVLTF	TGTGCCAGCAGCTTGTCGTTCTCTGGGGCCAACGTCCTGACTTTC
NA	NA	TRBV18	TRBJ1-3	CASSPAPGSGNTIYF	TGTGCCAGCTCACCCGCACCGGGGTCTGGAAACACCATATATTTT
NA	TRBD2	TRBV4-2	TRBJ2-3	CASSQVGLAGERGTDTQYF	TGTGCCAGCAGCCAGGTTGGACTAGCGGGGGAGAGGGGCACAGATACGCAGTATTTT
once	TRBD1	TRBV18	TRBJ1-2	CASSRTGGNYGYTF	TGTGCCAGCTCCCGGACAGGGGGAAACTATGGCTACACCTTC
NA	TRBD1	TRBV7-8	TRBJ1-2	CASSRGQGDLGYGYTF	TGTGCCAGCAGCCGGGGACAGGGCGATTTGGGCTATGGCTACACCTTC
NA	TRBD2	TRBV27	TRBJ2-7	CASSYSELAASYEQYF	TGTGCCAGCAGTTACTCGGAACTAGCGGCCTCCTACGAGCAGTACTTC
NA	NA	TRBV6-5	TRBJ2-7	CASSRTVTSYEQYF	TGTGCCAGCAGCCGGACAGTGACTTCCTACGAGCAGTACTTC
NA	NA	TRBV30	TRBJ2-7	CACYQGEQYF	TGTGCCTGTTATCAGGGCGAGCAGTACTTC
once	TRBD2	TRBV6-4	TRBJ2-3	CASSDGLAGADTQYF	TGTGCCAGCAGCGACGGACTAGCGGGAGCAGATACGCAGTATTTT
NA	TRBD1	TRBV28	TRBJ1-1	CASSLRLPGQGIPEAFF	TGTGCCAGCAGTTTACGTCTCCCGGGACAGGGGATCCCTGAAGCTTTCTTT
NA	NA	TRBV28	TRBJ1-2	CASSWGTADWGYTF	TGTGCCAGCAGTTGGGGGACTGCGGATTGGGGCTACACCTTC
NA	NA	TRBV5-1	TRBJ1-3	CASSLMGSSSGNTIYF	TGCGCCAGCAGCTTGATGGGCAGCAGCTCTGGAAACACCATATATTTT
NA	NA	TRBV7-8	TRBJ1-1	CASSSDRLGGDRLNTEAFF	TGTGCCAGCAGCTCAGACAGGTTGGGGGGGGATCGCTTGAACACTGAAGCTTTCTTT
NA	NA	TRBV6-5	TRBJ2-1	CASSYSITADEQFF	TGTGCCAGCAGTTACTCGATTACGGCGGATGAGCAGTTCTTC
NA	NA	TRBV4-1	TRBJ2-7	CASSQAPLVGEQYF	TGCGCCAGCAGCCAAGCTCCACTAGTTGGCGAGCAGTACTTC
once	NA	TRBV27	TRBJ1-1	CASGIQMNTEAFF	TGTGCCTCGGGGATACAGATGAACACTGAAGCTTTCTTT
NA	TRBD2	TRBV7-6	TRBJ2-7	CASSLGGLAGYEQYF	TGTGCCAGCAGCTTAGGCGGACTAGCGGGATACGAGCAGTACTTC
NA	NA	TRBV7-9	TRBJ2-7	CASSSKPGQTISSYEQYF	TGTGCCAGCAGCTCGAAGCCGGGACAAACAATAAGCTCCTACGAGCAGTACTTC
NA	NA	TRBV28	TRBJ1-6	CASMGRERSPLHF	TGTGCCAGCATGGGCAGGGAAAGATCACCCCTCCACTTT
NA	TRBD1	TRBV2	TRBJ1-1	CASTISGQGNTEAFF	TGTGCCAGCACGATCAGTGGACAGGGAAACACTGAAGCTTTCTTT
NA	NA	TRBV19	TRBJ2-1	CASSIFSGLLSYNEQFF	TGTGCCAGTAGTATCTTTTCAGGCCTCCTCTCCTACAATGAGCAGTTCTTC
NA	TRBD1	TRBV14	TRBJ1-2	CASRSGTANYGYTF	TGTGCCAGCAGGTCCGGGACAGCTAACTATGGCTACACCTTC
NA	NA	TRBV28	TRBJ2-3	CASSFYLGLFTHTDTQYF	TGTGCCAGCAGTTTCTATCTCGGACTATTTACCCACACAGATACGCAGTATTTT
NA	TRBD1	TRBV5-1	TRBJ1-6	CASSARGQVNSPLHF	TGCGCCAGCAGCGCGCGGGGACAGGTTAATTCACCCCTCCACTTT
NA	NA	TRBV20-1	TRBJ2-7	CSARGAYEQYF	TGCAGTGCTAGGGGCGCCTACGAGCAGTACTTC
NA	TRBD2	TRBV30	TRBJ2-3	CAWSVSFNAGGPYIADTQYF	TGTGCCTGGAGTGTAAGCTTCAACGCGGGGGGGCCTTATATTGCAGATACGCAGTATTTT
NA	TRBD2	TRBV7-9	TRBJ2-5	CASSPGGYQETQYF	TGTGCCAGCAGCCCCGGGGGGTACCAAGAGACCCAGTACTTC
NA	NA	TRBV7-9	TRBJ1-5	CASSLAERRNQPQHF	TGTGCCAGCAGCTTGGCAGAACGGAGGAATCAGCCCCAGCATTTT
NA	TRBD1	TRBV10-3	TRBJ2-1	CAISDVYRGLINEQFF	TGTGCCATCAGTGATGTTTATAGGGGGCTGATCAATGAGCAGTTCTTC
NA	TRBD1	TRBV27	TRBJ2-7	CASRDRAAYEQYF	TGTGCCAGCAGAGACAGGGCCGCCTACGAGCAGTACTTC
NA	NA	TRBV6-1	TRBJ1-1	CASSEPPPEGMNTEAFF	TGTGCCAGCAGTGAACCCCCCCCTGAGGGTATGAACACTGAAGCTTTCTTT
NA	NA	TRBV6-5	TRBJ2-7	CASSYSGDKRYEQYF	TGTGCCAGCAGTTACTCAGGGGATAAGAGGTACGAGCAGTACTTC